The 31 T cell receptor beta chains below all came from one sample that was sequenced in a study of blood T cell repertoires in COVID-19. TCRdb's copy holds only in-frame clones and misses some; the assay was immunoSEQ multiplex PCR. The repertoire holds approximately 97,000 clones, roughly 80% seen once, with around 4.5% in the top ten. The source material was peripheral blood. Receptor source: a man between 60 and 70 years old with acute or convalescent COVID-19.

This chain joins TRBV28 and TRBJ1-1; no reliable D call. Germline lookup yields CDR1 MDHEN and CDR2 SYDVKM. V was cut by 1 base and J by 3 bases, with 9 bases left in between. CDR3 length equals 14 residues. The DNA of the CDR3 is TGTGCCAGCAGTTTATCTAGCACTTACACTGAAGCTTTCTTT. As protein: CASSLSSTYTEAFF.

The gene calls are TRBV12-3 or TRBV12-4 and TRBJ2-1, with TRBD2 as a possible D gene (5 bases). Trimming removed 2 bases at V and 8 bases at J, with 10 bases between. The CDR3 has 13 amino acids. The CDR3 is CASSLLAGYEQFF. The CDR3 nucleotides read TGTGCCAGCAGTTTACTAGCTGGCTATGAGCAGTTCTTC.

The CDR3, as DNA: TGTGCCAGCAGTTTATCGTGGGGGGTTCGCAATCAGCCCCAGCATTTT. This codes for CASSLSWGVRNQPQHF. The V call is TRBV27, the J call TRBJ1-5, with D perhaps TRBD1 (5 bases). CDR3 length: 16 amino acids. V gave up 0 bases and J gave up 2 bases, with 11 bases separating them. Germline V gives CDR1 MNHEY, CDR2 SMNVEV (reference sequence).

This rearrangement joins TRBV3-1 (or the pseudogene TRBV3-2) to TRBJ1-6; D might be TRBD1 (6 bases). This CDR3 is built from 14 residues. Per the germline V gene, CDR1 is LGHDT and CDR2 is YNNKEL (reference sequence). V gave up 6 bases and J gave up 10 bases, with 16 bases separating them. CDR3 region: CASRITGLRSPLHF. The DNA of the CDR3 is TGTGCCAGCAGGATCACAGGGTTAAGGTCACCCCTCCACTTT.

J is TRBJ2-2 and V is TRBV5-1, with TRBD2 matching over 11 bases. CDR3 length equals 16 residues. With 3 bases clipped from V and 4 bases from J, the junction kept 5 bases outside the gene matches. Germline V gene sequence: CDR1 SGHRS, CDR2 YFSETQ. The CDR3, as DNA: TGCGCCAGCAGCTCTTCCGGACTAGCGGGCACCGGGGAGCTGTTTTTT. Translated: CASSSSGLAGTGELFF.

This chain uses TRBV7-6 with TRBJ1-5; 10 bases fit TRBD1. With 5 bases clipped from V and 5 bases from J, the junction kept 3 bases outside the gene matches. Looked up from germline, CDR1 is SGHVS and CDR2 is FNYEAQ. CDR3 size: 14 residues. This CDR3 reads CASSAGTGDQPQHF. In nucleotides, the CDR3 is TGTGCCAGCAGCGCAGGGACAGGGGATCAGCCCCAGCATTTT.

The genes are TRBV30 and TRBJ1-5; D gene ambiguous. The CDR3 has 13 amino acids. CDR1 is GTSNPN, CDR2 SVGIG, per germline (reference sequence). V lost 0 bases, J lost 11 bases, and 14 bases lay in between. CDR3 protein: CAWSVRGGGSQHF. The CDR3 nucleotides read TGTGCCTGGAGTGTAAGAGGTGGAGGGTCCCAGCATTTT. The entire variable domain, with the rest obtained from reference TRBV30 and TRBJ1-5, is as follows: SQTIHQWPATLVQPVGSPLSLECTVEGTSNPNLYWYRQAAGRGLQLLFYSVGIGQISSEVPQNLSASRPQDRQFILSSKKLLLSDSGFYLCAWSVRGGGSQHFGDGTRLSIL.

The chain is built from TRBV6-4 and TRBJ2-2; TRBD1 might be the D (6 bases). The CDR3 runs to 16 residues. Per germline, CDR1 MRHNA and CDR2 SNTAGT. Trimming shortened V by 6 bases and J by 0 bases, and 14 bases separated the two germline ends. The CDR3 bases are TGTGCCAGCAGCCAGACAGGACCTGCGAACACCGGGGAGCTGTTTTTT. Translating it yields CASSQTGPANTGELFF.

The J gene is TRBJ1-6, the V gene TRBV19; TRBD1 aligns across 8 bases. Germline CDR1 and CDR2: LNHDA and SQIVND (reference sequence). This CDR3 contains 15 residues. V lost 6 bases, J lost 7 bases, and 8 bases stayed unmatched. Here the CDR3 DNA reads TGTGCCAGTAGGGCGGACAGGGTGACGAATTCACCCCTCCACTTT. This translates into CASRADRVTNSPLHF. Looking up the rest from reference TRBV19 and TRBJ1-6 gives the full variable domain: DGGITQSPKYLFRKEGQNVTLSCEQNLNHDAMYWYRQDPGQGLRLIYYSQIVNDFQKGDIAEGYSVSREKKESFPLTVTSAQKNPTAFYLCASRADRVTNSPLHFGNGTRLTVT.

This clone was detected a few times. The rearrangement joins TRBV28 to TRBJ2-7; 9 bases match TRBD2. Trimming at V came to 6 bases and at J to 7 bases, leaving 13 bases not matched to a gene. Germline CDR1 is MDHEN and CDR2 is SYDVKM. This CDR3 contains 15 residues. CDR3 region: CASRGQGSGSDEQYF. DNA for the CDR3: TGTGCCAGCAGGGGCCAGGGTAGCGGGAGCGATGAGCAGTACTTC.

The chain combines TRBV2 with TRBJ2-2; 11 nucleotides line up with TRBD2. This CDR3 contains 18 residues. CDR1 is SNHLY, CDR2 FYNNEI, per germline. V trimming: 4 bases; J trimming: 0 bases; junction bases outside the gene matches: 7. CDR3 residues: CASSAYSGLAANTGELFF. CDR3 nucleotides: TGTGCCAGCAGTGCTTATTCGGGACTAGCGGCGAACACCGGGGAGCTGTTTTTT.

The V call is TRBV6-6, the J call TRBJ2-5, with 9 bases aligning to TRBD2. The CDR3 is made up of 16 amino acids. Germline CDR1 MNHNY, CDR2 SVGAGI (reference sequence). V dropped 2 bases and J dropped 4; count of bases not matched to a gene: 8. The CDR3 sequence: CASSYDGGRAGETQYF. The CDR3 DNA follows: TGTGCCAGCAGTTACGATGGCGGGAGGGCCGGAGAGACCCAGTACTTC.

J is TRBJ2-4 and V is TRBV12-3 or TRBV12-4; D remains ambiguous. V shed 3 bases and J shed 11 bases, with 11 bases lying between them. The CDR3 sequence is 12 residues long. The CDR3 nucleotides read TGTGCCAGCAGTTTTCCTAAACAGCTTCAGTACTTC. Amino acids: CASSFPKQLQYF.

This chain links TRBV5-1 with TRBJ1-1; D remains ambiguous. V was cut by 2 bases and J by 0 bases, with 8 bases left in between. The CDR3 has 14 residues. Looked up from germline, CDR1 is SGHRS and CDR2 is YFSETQ. CDR3 amino acids: CASSFSVMNTEAFF. The CDR3 DNA reads TGCGCCAGCAGCTTTAGTGTCATGAACACTGAAGCTTTCTTT. The whole variable domain, filled in from reference TRBV5-1 and TRBJ1-1, reads KAGVTQTPRYLIKTRGQQVTLSCSPISGHRSVSWYQQTPGQGLQFLFEYFSETQRNKGNFPGRFSGRQFSNSRSEMNVSTLELGDSALYLCASSFSVMNTEAFFGQGTRLTVV.

The gene calls are TRBV24-1 and TRBJ2-2; a weak D match, TRBD2 (6 bases). V was pared by 4 bases and J by 0 bases, with 17 bases between. CDR1 and CDR2 from the germline V gene are KGHDR and SFDVKD. There are 18 residues in the CDR3. This CDR3 is CATSETARLGPNTGELFF. For the CDR3, the DNA is TGTGCCACCAGTGAAACCGCAAGACTAGGACCGAACACCGGGGAGCTGTTTTTT.

The rearrangement links TRBV18 to TRBJ2-5; a weak D match, TRBD1 (5 bases). Germline values: CDR1 KGHSH, CDR2 LQKENI. Trimming stripped 4 bases from V and 2 bases from J, with 8 bases between. The CDR3 runs 13 residues. Here the CDR3 reads CASSQQDQETQYF. CDR3 coding DNA: TGTGCCAGCTCACAACAGGATCAAGAGACCCAGTACTTC.

The table lists this clone with a few counts. V gene TRBV19 combines with J gene TRBJ1-4, with 8 bases that match TRBD1. Germline-derived CDR1 and CDR2 are LNHDA and SQIVND (reference sequence). This CDR3 comprises 16 residues. Trimming took 5 bases from V and 1 from J; bases not matched to a gene: 6. The CDR3 DNA sequence: TGTGCCAGTAGTGCCAGGGGGCAGGGAACTAATGAAAAACTGTTTTTT. This gives the protein CASSARGQGTNEKLFF. The full variable domain, completed using reference TRBV19 and TRBJ1-4, is DGGITQSPKYLFRKEGQNVTLSCEQNLNHDAMYWYRQDPGQGLRLIYYSQIVNDFQKGDIAEGYSVSREKKESFPLTVTSAQKNPTAFYLCASSARGQGTNEKLFFGSGTQLSVL.

The chain recombines TRBV19 with TRBJ2-7; 9 bases fit TRBD1. The germline gives CDR1 LNHDA, CDR2 SQIVND (reference sequence). CDR3 length: 14 residues. With V trimmed by 3 bases and J by 3 bases, 3 bases remained unmatched. DNA for the CDR3: TGTGCCAGTAGTATCGCGGACAGGGGCTACGAGCAGTACTTC. Amino acids: CASSIADRGYEQYF.

The rearrangement uses TRBV30 and TRBJ1-1; D is perhaps TRBD1 (5 bases). V dropped 4 bases and J dropped 2 bases, with 17 bases sitting between them. The CDR3 contains 15 residues. Per germline, CDR1 GTSNPN and CDR2 SVGIG (reference sequence). The CDR3 nucleotides read TGTGCCTGGAACGATCTGTTAGGGGTTAACACTGAAGCTTTCTTT. Protein product: CAWNDLLGVNTEAFF.

The rearrangement uses TRBV18 and TRBJ1-1; 7 nucleotides align to TRBD1. The germline V gene has CDR1 KGHSH and CDR2 LQKENI. This CDR3 spans 14 amino acids. Trimming at V came to 4 bases and at J to 0 bases, leaving 2 bases not matched to a gene. The CDR3 here is CASSRDSMNTEAFF. CDR3 nucleotides: TGTGCCAGCTCACGGGACAGCATGAACACTGAAGCTTTCTTT.

The rearrangement uses TRBV2 and TRBJ2-7, with D maybe TRBD1 (5 bases). Deletions cut 6 bases from V and 5 bases from J, with 20 bases between. The germline V gene has CDR1 SNHLY and CDR2 FYNNEI. This CDR3 region has 15 residues. DNA for the CDR3: TGTGCCAGCAGCGAACCAGGGTTTAGTTTCGACGAGCAGTACTTC. This translates into CASSEPGFSFDEQYF.

This clone is a singleton in its sample. The J gene is TRBJ1-1, the V gene TRBV23-1; D is perhaps TRBD1 (6 bases). TRBV23-1 has ORF status, its function being uncertain. V was pared by 0 bases and J by 2 bases, with 13 bases between. The CDR3 sequence is 16 residues long. The CDR3 here is CASSQSGPGENTEAFF. The CDR3 DNA reads TGCGCCAGCAGTCAATCAGGGCCAGGGGAAAACACTGAAGCTTTCTTT.

The chain links TRBV4-3 to TRBJ2-1; 10 bases match TRBD2. Looked up from germline, CDR1 is LGHNA and CDR2 is YSLEER. The CDR3 length is 17 residues. Germline trimming cut 2 bases from V and 4 bases from J; bases unmatched to any gene: 8. The CDR3 nucleotides are TGCGCCAGCAGCCAACCCTTTAGCGGGAGGAGTTACAATGAGCAGTTCTTC. This encodes CASSQPFSGRSYNEQFF.

The V gene is TRBV7-3, the J gene TRBJ2-2; TRBD1 matches 7 bases. Germline V gene sequence: CDR1 SGHTA, CDR2 FQGTGA. This CDR3 comprises 15 residues. With V trimmed by 3 bases and J by 4 bases, 5 bases remained unmatched. CDR3 in amino acids: CASSLLAGGTGELFF. The CDR3 coding sequence is TGTGCCAGCAGCTTGCTAGCAGGGGGCACCGGGGAGCTGTTTTTT.

This chain joins TRBV12-3 or TRBV12-4 and TRBJ2-3; D remains ambiguous. The CDR3 contains 13 residues. With 5 bases removed from V and 5 bases from J, the gap between germline ends came to 11 bases. CDR3 amino acids: CASSPNSLDTQYF. CDR3 sequence (DNA): TGTGCCAGCAGTCCTAACAGCTTAGATACGCAGTATTTT.

J is TRBJ2-2 and V is TRBV10-3, with D maybe TRBD2 (7 bases). V lost 4 bases and J lost 1, with 16 bases in between. Germline CDR1 reads ENHRY; CDR2 reads SYGVKD. This CDR3 region has 17 residues. In DNA, the CDR3 is TGTGCCATCAGTGTGGGGGCTAGCGGTAAGAACACCGGGGAGCTGTTTTTT. Translation: CAISVGASGKNTGELFF.

The rearrangement joins TRBV7-9 to TRBJ2-1; perhaps TRBD2 as D (6 bases). The CDR3 runs to 14 residues. Trimming left V 5 bases short and J 8 bases short, with 16 bases between. CDR1 and CDR2 from the germline V gene are SEHNR and FQNEAQ (reference sequence). CDR3 sequence reads: CASSTEGLGDEQFF. The CDR3 nucleotides read TGTGCCAGCAGCACGGAGGGCCTCGGGGATGAGCAGTTCTTC. The full variable domain, in which reference TRBV7-9 and TRBJ2-1 provide the parts outside the CDR3, is DTGVSQNPRHKITKRGQNVTFRCDPISEHNRLYWYRQTLGQGPEFLTYFQNEAQLEKSRLLSDRFSAERPKGSFSTLEIQRTEQGDSAMYLCASSTEGLGDEQFFGPGTRLTVL.

V gene TRBV5-8 combines with J gene TRBJ2-3; 7 positions agree with TRBD1. CDR3 size: 15 residues. The J segment lost 4 bases and the V segment lost 0 bases, leaving 5 bases of the junction unmatched. Germline-derived CDR1 and CDR2 are SGHTS and YDEGEE. As DNA, the CDR3 is TGTGCCAGCAGCTTGGTAGGGGGCATCGCAGATACGCAGTATTTT. Its protein is CASSLVGGIADTQYF.

This sequence joins TRBV11-3 and TRBJ2-1, with D perhaps TRBD2 (6 bases). The CDR3 runs to 14 residues. CDR1 and CDR2 from the germline V gene are SGHNT and YENEEA. Trimming stripped 5 bases from V and 9 bases from J, with 17 bases between. As DNA, the CDR3 is TGTGCCAGCAGCCACACATCGATCGGGGGTGAGCAGTTCTTC. It encodes CASSHTSIGGEQFF.

V and J are TRBV6-6 and TRBJ1-5, with D possibly matching TRBD1 (6 bases). From germline, CDR1 is MNHNY and CDR2 SVGAGI (reference sequence). The CDR3 has 12 residues. V gave up 6 bases and J gave up 6 bases, with 9 bases separating them. The CDR3 nucleotides are TGTGCCAGCAGCGGGACATCTCAGCCCCAGCATTTT. Amino acid sequence: CASSGTSQPQHF.

This clone was recorded once. The genes are TRBV18 and TRBJ2-7; 8 bases map to TRBD2. Germline-derived CDR1 and CDR2 are KGHSH and LQKENI. Unmatched junction bases numbered 2, after V lost 3 bases and J lost 1 base. There are 14 residues in the CDR3. The CDR3 protein is CASSPGLASYEQYF. In DNA, the CDR3 is TGTGCCAGCTCACCCGGACTAGCTTCCTACGAGCAGTACTTC. Together with reference TRBV18 and TRBJ2-7, the CDR3 gives the full variable domain: NAGVMQNPRHLVRRRGQEARLRCSPMKGHSHVYWYRQLPEEGLKFMVYLQKENIIDESGMPKERFSAEFPKEGPSILRIQQVVRGDSAAYFCASSPGLASYEQYFGPGTRLTVT.